This TCR beta chain emerged from a study of identical twins (dated by TCRdb to about 2016). As for the study more broadly: To test whether fetal clonotypes persist, the study used deep sequencing on TCR alpha and beta repertoires from monozygotic twins, unrelated adults of various ages, and cord blood. Replicate twin experiments were performed at different times using different library preparation protocols to rule out contamination.

The V end loses 8 bases and the J end loses 3 bases, and a stretch of 13 bases separates them. The germline V gene encodes CDR1 MDHEN and CDR2 SYDVKM. The CDR3 starts with the cysteine, ends with the phenylalanine, and has 13 residues. The read is trimmed to its CDR3 DNA, 39 bases read in frame from base 1. All donors were healthy Caucasians. Broader findings and caveats from the paper: Zero-insertion analyses could be partly confounded by invariant T cells such as MAIT and iNKT, although diverse VJ usage argued against such confounding for most clonotypes. Compared with coincidental sharing between unrelated individuals, an excess of low generation-probability sequences was observed among out-of-frame TCR alpha sequences shared between twins. In monozygotic twins, out-of-frame TCR alpha sharing was systematically underestimated by recombination models, although the models agreed with sharing between unrelated individuals. A weaker excess of twin sharing was found in beta out-of-frame sequences because the signal-to-noise ratio was lowered by fewer shared sequences. Conclusions relied on cross-sectional statistical analysis, since the same donors could not be followed over many years. Abundant cord blood beta clonotypes carried fewer insertions; young adult naive repertoires showed a weaker similar trend, while memory repertoires showed none.

The library was obtained by 5' RACE. The sequencer listed for this sample is Illumina HiSeq 2000. Template switching added a universal primer binding site, and the final cDNA carried a unique molecular identifier that allowed TCR cDNA molecules to be counted accurately. Specific primers in the conserved constant-segment region were used to synthesize first-strand cDNA for the TCR alpha and beta chains. To control for contamination, every cDNA library was double barcoded, receiving both a SMART-Mk sample barcode and Illumina barcodes. Two successive PCR steps introduced TruSeq adapter sequences along with Illumina sample barcodes. TCR alpha and beta cDNA libraries were sequenced on the Illumina HiSeq platform with custom primers. As for the authors' bioinformatics: MiGEC was used to process raw reads and extract unique molecular identifiers, and MiXCR was used to find CDR3 positions. For each individual, recombination models were inferred using an EM algorithm with the repgenHMM and IGoR tools. Shared clonotype analysis was performed with the tcR package in R, normalizing sharing by the product of cloneset sizes. To study raw recombination without the effects of thymic and clonal selection, out-of-frame nonproductive sequences were analyzed. The public reads were quality trimmed at Q25 with fastp and then assembled into clones with MiXCR by TCRdb, keeping productive beta chains. Each record represents a unique CDR3 protein, reported with the most common genes and DNA among its rows. These V and J calls derive from TCRdb rather than the authors' analysis. The sample table records roughly 1.6 million distinct CDR3 sequences; around a third of these occur just once. The biggest ten clones account for less than 0.35% of the sample.

Regarding this clonotype: This receptor's antigen is unknown. Per-nucleotide qualities are absent, and no much larger clonotype sits a single base away.

The rearranged chain carries TRBV28 and TRBJ2-5; no D gene call is confident. The sample was cord blood. The TCR comes from a newborn girl in good health. The CDR3: CASGRSGEETQYF. The nucleotides read TGTGCCAGCGGAAGATCCGGAGAAGAGACCCAGTACTTC. Beyond the CDR3, the reference TRBV28 and TRBJ2-5 genes provide the residues; the full variable domain reads: DVKVTQSSRYLVKRTGEKVFLECVQDMDHENMFWYRQDPGLGLRLIYFSYDVKMKEKGDIPEGYSVSREKKERFSLILESASTNQTSMYLCASGRSGEETQYFGPGTRLLVL.